These 27 T cell receptor beta chains were sequenced from one sample in a study of cytotoxic CD8 clonotypes in ibrutinib-treated CLL. Sequencing was performed with immunoSEQ multiplex PCR; in TCRdb, only in-frame clones are kept and a portion is missing. This table has 130,000 to 150,000 clones, about 80% appearing once. The sequences come from PBMCs, collected after 12 months of ibrutinib treatment. Receptors originate from a human donor with chronic lymphocytic leukemia.

The CDR3 bases are TGTGCCAGCAGCCCTCGGACTAGCGGGAACGAGCAGTACTTC. It translates to CASSPRTSGNEQYF. J is TRBJ2-7 and V is TRBV11-2; TRBD2 agrees at 12 bases. The V segment lost 5 bases and the J segment 5 bases; nucleotides outside the gene matches: 4. This CDR3 has 14 residues. From germline, CDR1 is SGHAT and CDR2 FQNNGV.

The sample holds a few counts of this clone. This sequence joins TRBV9 and TRBJ2-1; no clear D. The V end lost 3 bases, the J end lost 9 bases, and 10 bases lay between the germline ends. Germline V gene data show CDR1 as SGDLS and CDR2 as YYNGEE. There are 12 residues in the CDR3. The CDR3 nucleotides are TGTGCCAGCAGCGACGATCCTTTTGAGCAGTTCTTC. This translates into CASSDDPFEQFF.

The chain has TRBV30 and TRBJ2-2; D possibly uses TRBD1 or TRBD2 (5 bases each). CDR3 length: 13 residues. Deletions cut 5 bases from V and 7 bases from J, with 14 bases between. Germline V gene data show CDR1 as GTSNPN and CDR2 as SVGIG (reference sequence). CDR3 loop: CAWEGHSDGELFF. The CDR3 coding sequence is TGTGCCTGGGAGGGGCACTCCGACGGGGAGCTGTTTTTT.

The chain carries TRBV5-4 and TRBJ1-2, with TRBD1 as a possible D gene (6 bases). The CDR3 runs to 16 residues. Trimming left V 3 bases short and J 0 bases short, with 15 bases between. Germline CDR1 SGHNT, CDR2 YYREEE (reference sequence). The DNA of the CDR3 is TGTGCCAGCAGCTCCTTCACGACAGGAACTAACTATGGCTACACCTTC. Its translation: CASSSFTTGTNYGYTF.

In this sample, this clone turned up a few times. The chain carries TRBV19 and TRBJ2-5; D is undetermined. The V and J ends lost 3 bases and 2 bases respectively, with 10 bases between them. The germline CDR1 and CDR2 sequences are LNHDA and SQIVND (reference sequence). The CDR3 is made up of 14 amino acids. DNA for the CDR3: TGTGCCAGTAGTATTCTGTTAGAACAAGAGACCCAGTACTTC. Translated, it gives CASSILLEQETQYF.

This chain connects TRBV29-1 to TRBJ2-1; the match to TRBD2 covers 7 bases. Germline-derived CDR1 and CDR2 are SQVTM and ANQGSEA. This CDR3 comprises 13 residues. Trimming took 5 bases from V and 4 from J; bases not matched to a gene: 5. CDR3 amino acids: CSVTGTIYNEQFF. CDR3 bases: TGCAGCGTTACCGGGACTATATACAATGAGCAGTTCTTC.

V gene TRBV27 combines with J gene TRBJ1-2, with D possibly matching TRBD1 (6 bases). V shed 5 bases and J shed 3 bases, with 16 bases lying between them. Germline V lookup: CDR1 MNHEY, CDR2 SMNVEV (reference sequence). The CDR3 runs 15 residues. The CDR3 DNA reads as TGTGCCAGCAGTGGTCTGGGGAAGGGGGACTATGGCTACACCTTC. Protein product: CASSGLGKGDYGYTF.

V and J are TRBV11-2 and TRBJ2-5; D is unclear. Germline CDR1 reads SGHAT; CDR2 reads FQNNGV. The CDR3 is 15 amino acids. Trimming took off 0 bases at V and 4 bases at J, with 12 bases between the two ends. CDR3 residues: CASSLDGMRIETQYF. The DNA of the CDR3 is TGTGCCAGCAGCTTAGATGGCATGAGGATAGAGACCCAGTACTTC.

This chain uses TRBV13 with TRBJ2-7, with D possibly TRBD1 on 6 matching bases. V lost 1 base, J lost 6 bases, and 10 bases lay in between. The length of the CDR3 is 13 residues. From germline, CDR1 is PRHDT and CDR2 FYEKMQ (reference sequence). The CDR3 sequence: CASSLVPDSEQYF. The CDR3 region has the DNA TGTGCCAGCAGCTTAGTACCGGACAGCGAGCAGTACTTC. The full variable domain, its missing parts supplied by reference TRBV13 and TRBJ2-7, is AAGVIQSPRHLIKEKRETATLKCYPIPRHDTVYWYQQGPGQDPQFLISFYEKMQSDKGSIPDRFSAQQFSDYHSELNMSSLELGDSALYFCASSLVPDSEQYFGPGTRLTVT.

The chain employs TRBV2 and TRBJ2-7, with 7 bases fitting TRBD2. Per the germline V gene, CDR1 is SNHLY and CDR2 is FYNNEI. This CDR3 is built from 14 residues. V shed 7 bases, J shed 3 bases, and the junction held 9 bases outside the gene matches. This CDR3 reads CASKLGGPFYEQYF. CDR3 DNA: TGTGCCAGCAAGTTGGGAGGGCCTTTCTACGAGCAGTACTTC. The whole variable domain, filled in from reference TRBV2 and TRBJ2-7, reads EPEVTQTPSHQVTQMGQEVILRCVPISNHLYFYWYRQILGQKVEFLVSFYNNEISEKSEIFDDQFSVERPDGSNFTLKIRSTKLEDSAMYFCASKLGGPFYEQYFGPGTRLTVT.

V usage is TRBV4-1 and J usage is TRBJ1-1; D is possibly TRBD1 (6 bases). The V end was cut by 4 bases, the J end by 4 bases, with 16 bases between. CDR1 MGHRA and CDR2 YSYEKL come from the germline V gene. There are 15 residues in the CDR3. CDR3 bases: TGCGCCAGCAGCCGGAGCCAGGACAGTGTCACTGAAGCTTTCTTT. Protein sequence: CASSRSQDSVTEAFF.

The chain has TRBV18 and TRBJ2-1; a possible D gene is TRBD1 (6 bases). Trimming took 5 bases from V and 0 from J, leaving 14 bases between them. Germline CDR1 reads KGHSH; CDR2 reads LQKENI. CDR3 length: 16 residues. CDR3 in DNA: TGTGCCAGCTCAGAAACCGGACAGCTCTCCTACAATGAGCAGTTCTTC. As protein: CASSETGQLSYNEQFF.

Points on this clone: Other DNA sequences in this specimen translate into the identical CDR3. This sequence joins TRBV5-4 and TRBJ2-1; no firm D call. Germline-derived CDR1 and CDR2 are SGHNT and YYREEE (reference sequence). There are 13 residues in the CDR3. Trimming took off 2 bases at V and 6 bases at J, with 9 bases between the two ends. This CDR3 reads CASSLATANEQFF. The CDR3 DNA is TGTGCCAGCAGCTTAGCGACCGCCAATGAGCAGTTCTTC.

The V and J genes are TRBV7-2 and TRBJ2-1; TRBD2 might be the D (5 bases). Trimming removed 1 base at V and 7 bases at J, with 20 bases between. The V gene's germline CDR1 is SGHTA and CDR2 FQGNSA. The CDR3 length is 17 residues. The CDR3 loop is CASSLGYRWGVVNEQFF. CDR3 nucleotide sequence: TGTGCCAGCAGCTTAGGCTATAGGTGGGGAGTAGTAAATGAGCAGTTCTTC.

The chain has TRBV4-1 and TRBJ2-1, with 15 bases aligning to TRBD2. Looked up from germline, CDR1 is MGHRA and CDR2 is YSYEKL. There are 17 residues in the CDR3. J lost 3 bases, V lost 5 bases, and 5 bases had no gene match. The CDR3 DNA reads TGCGCCAGCAGCATTGGGACTAGCGGGAGGATCTACAATGAGCAGTTCTTC. It codes for CASSIGTSGRIYNEQFF.

The chain has TRBV28 and TRBJ1-5; 7 nucleotides agree with TRBD1. The CDR3 loop spans 15 amino acids. From germline, CDR1 is MDHEN and CDR2 SYDVKM. The ends lost 3 bases at V and 3 bases at J; junction bases unmatched: 5. Here the CDR3 reads CASSLLQGSNQPQHF. The CDR3 DNA reads TGTGCCAGCAGTTTGTTACAGGGGTCCAATCAGCCCCAGCATTTT.

The rearrangement joins TRBV11-3 to TRBJ1-1, with D hard to call. Germline V lookup: CDR1 SGHNT, CDR2 YENEEA. Trimming took 6 bases from V and 0 from J, leaving 5 bases between them. The CDR3 extends over 12 amino acids. The DNA for the CDR3 is TGTGCCAGCAGTGGGTTGAACACTGAAGCTTTCTTT. The encoded protein is CASSGLNTEAFF.

The table lists this clone with a few counts. The gene calls are TRBV28 and TRBJ2-5, with TRBD1 as a possible D gene (5 bases). The CDR3 length is 13 residues. V was cut by 6 bases and J by 7 bases, with 15 bases left in between. Germline CDR1 reads MDHEN; CDR2 reads SYDVKM. As DNA, the CDR3 is TGTGCCAGCAGCCGTTCAGGGTTAGGGACCCAGTACTTC. This encodes CASSRSGLGTQYF. Variable domain in full (rest from reference TRBV28 and TRBJ2-5): DVKVTQSSRYLVKRTGEKVFLECVQDMDHENMFWYRQDPGLGLRLIYFSYDVKMKEKGDIPEGYSVSREKKERFSLILESASTNQTSMYLCASSRSGLGTQYFGPGTRLLVL.

The gene calls are TRBV7-2 and TRBJ2-7; unclear D gene. The CDR3 loop spans 11 amino acids. CDR1 SGHTA and CDR2 FQGNSA come from the germline V gene. Trimming left V 2 bases short and J 3 bases short, with 2 bases between. The CDR3 region has the DNA TGTGCCAGCAGCTTATTCTACGAGCAGTACTTC. Its protein is CASSLFYEQYF.

This sequence joins TRBV5-1 and TRBJ2-1, with 15 nucleotides matching TRBD2. V was clipped by 4 bases and J by 7 bases; unmatched bases: 9. This CDR3 has 17 amino acids. CDR1 and CDR2 (germline): SGHRS, YFSETQ. The CDR3 DNA is TGCGCCAGCAGCCCCGGGACAGGGACTAGCGGGAGGAATGAGCAGTTCTTC. Translating it yields CASSPGTGTSGRNEQFF.

V is TRBV9 and J is TRBJ2-1; D gene unclear. The CDR3 spans 14 residues. CDR1 SGDLS and CDR2 YYNGEE come from the germline V gene. V was cut by 1 base and J by 10 bases, with 15 bases left in between. The CDR3 nucleotides read TGTGCCAGCAGCGTAATGCCCGCCGGTGTGGAGCAGTTCTTC. This translates into CASSVMPAGVEQFF.

V gene TRBV18 combines with J gene TRBJ1-1, with D possibly being TRBD1 (5 bases). V was pared by 5 bases and J by 6 bases, with 13 bases between. Germline CDR1 and CDR2: KGHSH and LQKENI. This CDR3 contains 13 residues. As DNA, the CDR3 is TGTGCCAGCTCAACTCAGGGAGCGGCTGAAGCTTTCTTT. Its protein is CASSTQGAAEAFF.

The rearrangement joins TRBV15 to TRBJ1-5; D gene uncertain. The germline V gene has CDR1 LNHNV and CDR2 YYDKDF (reference sequence). V dropped 0 bases and J dropped 5 bases, with 11 bases sitting between them. CDR3 length: 15 amino acids. The CDR3 here is CATSRDFGVHQPQHF. CDR3 DNA: TGTGCCACCAGCAGAGATTTTGGAGTTCATCAGCCCCAGCATTTT.

The CDR3 here is CASGGQGRETQYF. As DNA, the CDR3 is TGTGCCAGCGGGGGGCAGGGTAGGGAGACCCAGTACTTC. The genes are TRBV2 and TRBJ2-5; D could derive from TRBD1 or TRBD2 (6 bases each). V was cut by 8 bases and J by 5 bases, with 15 bases left in between. Per the germline V gene, CDR1 is SNHLY and CDR2 is FYNNEI. The CDR3 runs to 13 residues.

This clone was seen a handful of times. The V call is TRBV5-1, the J call TRBJ1-2; D gene ambiguous. Germline CDR1 reads SGHRS; CDR2 reads YFSETQ. Trimming cost V 4 bases and J 1 base, with 8 bases left between them. This CDR3 comprises 13 residues. The CDR3, as DNA: TGCGCCAGCAGCACCGGGAGTAACTATGGCTACACCTTC. Its translation: CASSTGSNYGYTF.

The J gene is TRBJ2-7, the V gene TRBV18; D is uncertain. Trimming took 3 bases from V and 0 from J, leaving 6 bases between them. The germline CDR1 and CDR2 sequences are KGHSH and LQKENI. CDR3 length: 13 amino acids. In DNA, the CDR3 is TGTGCCAGCTCACCCGAGACCTCCTACGAGCAGTACTTC. Translating gives CASSPETSYEQYF.

This sequence joins TRBV29-1 and TRBJ2-3, with TRBD1 identical over 8 bases. The CDR3 extends over 15 amino acids. The J segment lost 6 bases and the V segment lost 7 bases, leaving 15 bases of the junction unmatched. Germline V gene data show CDR1 as SQVTM and CDR2 as ANQGSEA. The CDR3 loop reads CSGRQGWGSWDTQYF. The CDR3 DNA reads as TGCAGCGGGAGACAGGGGTGGGGTTCGTGGGATACGCAGTATTTT.